This T cell receptor beta chain was sequenced during a study of blood T cell repertoires in COVID-19. Study in general: Acute and convalescent COVID-19 samples came from the United States, Italy and Spain. PBMCs, B-cell-depleted T cells, or T cells were the source of the cDNA or gDNA that made up the material.

As processed by the authors: From reference gene primer amplification, estimates of nucleated cell counts were derived. The table came from immunoSEQ multiplex PCR; TCRdb's copy has only in-frame clones and leaves some out. That table gives V, J and clone size, and the DNA gave D and trimming. The top ten clones hold 6.2% of a sample with about 190,000 clones, about 88% of them seen once. The CDR3 totals 12 residues. The V gene's germline CDR1 is MNHEY and CDR2 SVGAGI. The ends were cut back, 6 bases at V and 3 bases at J, with 9 bases in the middle. This TCR was sampled from a woman aged 35 to 49 who had recovered from COVID-19. The sequencing input was peripheral blood. The V call is TRBV6-5, the J call TRBJ2-7; possible D gene TRBD2, 5 bases. The DNA of the CDR3 is TGTGCCAGCAGCTGGACTGTCTACGAGCAGTACTTC. This gives the protein CASSWTVYEQYF.